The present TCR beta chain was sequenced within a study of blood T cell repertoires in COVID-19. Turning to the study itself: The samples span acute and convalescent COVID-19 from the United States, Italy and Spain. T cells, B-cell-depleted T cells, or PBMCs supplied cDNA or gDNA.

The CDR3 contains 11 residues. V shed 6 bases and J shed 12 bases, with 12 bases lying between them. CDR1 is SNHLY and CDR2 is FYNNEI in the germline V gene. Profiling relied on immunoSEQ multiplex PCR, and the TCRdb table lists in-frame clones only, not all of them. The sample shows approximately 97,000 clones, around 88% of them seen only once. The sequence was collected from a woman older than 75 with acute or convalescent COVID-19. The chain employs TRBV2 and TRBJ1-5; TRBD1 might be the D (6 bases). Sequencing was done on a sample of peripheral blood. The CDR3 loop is CASRAQGYQHF. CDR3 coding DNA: TGTGCCAGCAGGGCACAGGGTTACCAGCATTTT.